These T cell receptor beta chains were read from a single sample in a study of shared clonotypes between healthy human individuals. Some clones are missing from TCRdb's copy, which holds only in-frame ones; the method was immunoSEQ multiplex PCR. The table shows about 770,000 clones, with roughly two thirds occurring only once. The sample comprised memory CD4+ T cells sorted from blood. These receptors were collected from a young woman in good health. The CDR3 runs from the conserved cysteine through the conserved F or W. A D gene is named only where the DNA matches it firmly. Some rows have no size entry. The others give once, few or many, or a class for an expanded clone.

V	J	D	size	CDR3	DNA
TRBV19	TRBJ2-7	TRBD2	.	CASSRKTTSGTYEQYF	TGTGCCAGTAGTCGGAAGACGACTAGCGGAACCTACGAGCAGTACTTC
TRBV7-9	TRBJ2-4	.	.	CASSSNYGEAKNIQYF	TGTGCCAGCAGCTCGAACTACGGGGAAGCCAAAAACATTCAGTACTTC
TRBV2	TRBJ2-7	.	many	CASNALGIEQYF	TGTGCCAGCAACGCCCTGGGTATTGAGCAGTACTTC
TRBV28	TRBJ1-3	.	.	CASSYRARTLSGNTIYF	TGTGCCAGCAGTTATAGGGCTCGGACACTCTCTGGAAACACCATATATTTT
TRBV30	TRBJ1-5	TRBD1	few	CAWNRGPNQPQHF	TGTGCCTGGAACAGGGGGCCCAATCAGCCCCAGCATTTT
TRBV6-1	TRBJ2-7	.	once	CASSGGDTSYEQYF	TGTGCCAGCAGTGGGGGGGACACGAGCTACGAGCAGTACTTC
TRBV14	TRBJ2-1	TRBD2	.	CASSRIAGAVYNEQFF	TGTGCCAGCAGCCGGATAGCGGGAGCCGTCTACAATGAGCAGTTCTTC
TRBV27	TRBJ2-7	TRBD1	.	CASSRLGTASYEQYF	TGTGCCAGCAGTCGATTGGGGACAGCGAGCTACGAGCAGTACTTC
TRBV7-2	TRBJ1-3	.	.	CASSSYTTSGNTIYF	TGTGCCAGCAGCTCTTACACGACCTCTGGAAACACCATATATTTT
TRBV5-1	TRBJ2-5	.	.	CASSRQSETQYF	TGCGCCAGCAGCAGACAGTCTGAGACCCAGTACTTC
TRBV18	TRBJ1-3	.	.	CASSPSGAGNTIYF	TGTGCCAGCTCACCATCAGGGGCTGGAAACACCATATATTTT
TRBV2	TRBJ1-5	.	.	CASSEDRTSNQPQHF	TGTGCCAGCAGCGAAGACAGGACTAGCAATCAGCCCCAGCATTTT
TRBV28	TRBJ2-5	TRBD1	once	CASSPGQGWTQYF	TGTGCCAGCAGCCCCGGACAGGGGTGGACCCAGTACTTC
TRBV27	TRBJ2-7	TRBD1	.	CASSNGTAYEQYF	TGTGCCAGCAGTAACGGGACAGCCTACGAGCAGTACTTC
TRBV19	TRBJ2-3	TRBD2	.	CASSERDWADTQYF	TGTGCCAGTTCCGAGCGGGATTGGGCAGATACGCAGTATTTT
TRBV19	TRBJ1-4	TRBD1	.	CASSDGQGAGGEKLFF	TGTGCCAGTAGTGACGGACAGGGGGCTGGAGGTGAAAAACTGTTTTTT
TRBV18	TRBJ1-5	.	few	CASSPRAGNQPQHF	TGTGCCAGCTCACCACGGGCCGGCAATCAGCCCCAGCATTTT
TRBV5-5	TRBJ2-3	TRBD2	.	CASSLASGIADTQYF	TGTGCCAGCAGCTTGGCTAGCGGGATCGCAGATACGCAGTATTTT
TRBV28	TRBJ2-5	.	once	CASSPEFPKETQYF	TGTGCCAGCAGTCCGGAGTTTCCTAAAGAGACCCAGTACTTC
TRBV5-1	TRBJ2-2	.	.	CASSMFGELFF	TGCGCCAGCAGCATGTTCGGGGAGCTGTTTTTT
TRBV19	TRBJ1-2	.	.	CASTMYQGANYGYTF	TGTGCCAGTACCATGTACCAGGGCGCTAACTATGGCTACACCTTC
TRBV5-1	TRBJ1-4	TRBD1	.	CASSSGQGSEKLFF	TGCGCCAGCAGTTCGGGACAGGGGAGTGAAAAACTGTTTTTT
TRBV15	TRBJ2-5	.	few	CATSRDGSPETQYF	TGTGCCACCAGCAGAGATGGCTCCCCGGAGACCCAGTACTTC
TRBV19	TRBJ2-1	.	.	CASSPRTDYNEQFF	TGTGCCAGTAGTCCGAGGACAGACTACAATGAGCAGTTCTTC
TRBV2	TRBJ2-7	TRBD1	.	CASGGQASYYEQYF	TGTGCCAGCGGGGGACAGGCGTCTTACTACGAGCAGTACTTC
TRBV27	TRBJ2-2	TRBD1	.	CASRPGQGSTGELFF	TGTGCCAGCAGGCCGGGACAGGGGAGCACCGGGGAGCTGTTTTTT
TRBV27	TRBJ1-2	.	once	CASSPPIYGYTF	TGTGCCAGCAGTCCACCCATATATGGCTACACCTTC
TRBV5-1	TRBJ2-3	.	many	CASSWRGEEEDTQYF	TGCGCCAGCAGCTGGCGGGGCGAGGAGGAGGATACGCAGTATTTT
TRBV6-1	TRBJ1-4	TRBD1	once	CASSALQGRSTNEKLFF	TGTGCCAGCAGTGCCTTACAGGGGAGGTCAACTAATGAAAAACTGTTTTTT
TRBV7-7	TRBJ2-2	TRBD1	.	CASSSSGTGNTGELFF	TGTGCCAGCAGCTCCTCCGGGACAGGGAACACCGGGGAGCTGTTTTTT
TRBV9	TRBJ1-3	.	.	CASSVTGSVAGNTIYF	TGTGCCAGCAGCGTAACAGGATCGGTAGCTGGAAACACCATATATTTT
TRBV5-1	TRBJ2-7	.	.	CASSLGQGGHEQYF	TGCGCCAGCAGCTTGGGGCAGGGGGGCCACGAGCAGTACTTC
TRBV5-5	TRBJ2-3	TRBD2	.	CASSLMLAGSTDTQYF	TGTGCCAGCAGCTTGATGTTAGCGGGAAGCACAGATACGCAGTATTTT
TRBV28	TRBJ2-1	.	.	CASSPRERHNEQFF	TGTGCCAGCAGTCCCCGGGAACGGCACAATGAGCAGTTCTTC
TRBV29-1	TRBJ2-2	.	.	CSVSRDPNTGELFF	TGCAGCGTTTCCCGGGACCCCAACACCGGGGAGCTGTTTTTT
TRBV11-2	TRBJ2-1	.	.	CASSQTRNEQFF	TGTGCCAGCAGCCAAACAAGGAATGAGCAGTTCTTC
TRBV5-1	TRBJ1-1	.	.	CASSMGGREAFF	TGCGCCAGCAGCATGGGAGGACGTGAAGCTTTCTTT
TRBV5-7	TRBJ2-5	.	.	CASSCVVRQETQYF	TGTGCCAGCAGTTGTGTGGTCCGGCAAGAGACCCAGTACTTC
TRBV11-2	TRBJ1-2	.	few	CASSLADNYGYTF	TGTGCCAGCAGCTTAGCCGACAACTATGGCTACACCTTC
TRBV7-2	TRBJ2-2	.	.	CASSLEGGTGELFF	TGTGCCAGCAGCTTAGAGGGCGGGACCGGGGAGCTGTTTTTT
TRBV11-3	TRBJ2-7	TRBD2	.	CASSPGGRDYEQYF	TGTGCCAGCAGCCCGGGGGGGAGAGACTACGAGCAGTACTTC
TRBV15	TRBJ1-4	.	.	CATSREYRGPNEKLFF	TGTGCCACCAGCAGAGAGTATAGAGGCCCTAATGAAAAACTGTTTTTT
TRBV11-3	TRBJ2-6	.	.	CASSLGSGANVLTF	TGTGCCAGCAGCCTGGGCTCTGGGGCCAACGTCCTGACTTTC
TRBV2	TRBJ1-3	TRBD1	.	CASSSRTGYSGNTIYF	TGTGCCAGCAGTTCAAGGACAGGCTATTCGGGAAACACCATATATTTT
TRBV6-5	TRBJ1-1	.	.	CASSPLRNRLNEAFF	TGTGCCAGCAGTCCTTTGAGAAACCGACTGAATGAAGCTTTCTTT
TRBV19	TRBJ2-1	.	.	CASSQQGGEQFF	TGTGCCAGTAGCCAGCAGGGAGGTGAGCAGTTCTTC
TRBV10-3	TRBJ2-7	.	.	CASTSNWQSYEQYF	TGTGCCTCGACGTCGAACTGGCAGTCCTACGAGCAGTACTTC
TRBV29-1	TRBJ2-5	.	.	CSVEASRETQYF	TGCAGCGTTGAGGCTAGCAGAGAGACCCAGTACTTC
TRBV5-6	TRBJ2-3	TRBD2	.	CASSFTGTSITDTQYF	TGTGCCAGCAGCTTTACCGGGACTAGCATCACAGATACGCAGTATTTT
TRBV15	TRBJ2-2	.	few	CATSRGKLNTGELFF	TGTGCCACCAGCAGAGGGAAGCTGAACACCGGGGAGCTGTTTTTT
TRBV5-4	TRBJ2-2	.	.	CASRRVSDQTGELFF	TGTGCCAGCAGACGTGTGTCCGATCAAACCGGGGAGCTGTTTTTT
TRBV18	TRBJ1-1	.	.	CASSPPFGGEGMNTEAFF	TGTGCCAGCTCACCACCATTTGGAGGGGAGGGCATGAACACTGAAGCTTTCTTT